These 29 T cell receptor beta chains share one sample of origin, sequenced in a study of naive CD8 T cells in extremely preterm neonates. Findings and limits, study-wide: Relative to older groups, preterm infants had shorter, less trimmed CDR3s with fewer N additions.

Extremely preterm deliveries at roughly 22-28 weeks of gestation provided the preterm samples. Measured with immunoSEQ multiplex PCR; TCRdb has only the in-frame clones, and not every one. This table has more than 20,000 clones, around 89% appearing once. These receptors' antigens are unknown. The sequenced sample was naive CD8+ T cells from cord blood. These receptor sequences come from a boy who was born preterm.

The chain employs TRBV6-5 and TRBJ2-5, with a possible D match to TRBD2 (5 bases). V was pared by 2 bases and J by 3 bases, with 10 bases between. This CDR3 comprises 14 residues. The germline V gene encodes CDR1 MNHEY and CDR2 SVGAGI. CDR3 region: CASSYQDSKETQYF. The CDR3 DNA follows: TGTGCCAGCAGTTACCAGGACTCTAAAGAGACCCAGTACTTC.

V and J are TRBV29-1 and TRBJ2-6; D gene ambiguous. Germline loops: CDR1 SQVTM, CDR2 ANQGSEA. The CDR3 covers 13 residues. The ends were cut back, 3 bases at V and 0 bases at J, with 3 bases in the middle. CDR3 amino acids: CSVDSSGANVLTF. CDR3 nucleotide sequence: TGCAGCGTTGACAGCTCTGGGGCCAACGTCCTGACTTTC.

The chain carries TRBV10-3 and TRBJ2-1, with D perhaps matching TRBD1 (5 bases). Trimming removed 6 bases at V and 0 bases at J, with 6 bases between. Germline V CDR1 and CDR2: ENHRY, SYGVKD. The CDR3 has 13 amino acids. CDR3 sequence (DNA): TGTGCCATCAGGGACAACTCCTACAATGAGCAGTTCTTC. Amino acid sequence: CAIRDNSYNEQFF.

The chain joins TRBV7-2 to TRBJ2-3; 11 bases align to TRBD1. The CDR3 covers 16 residues. J gave up 4 bases and V 1 base, and 4 bases lay outside the gene matches. Germline CDR1 reads SGHTA; CDR2 reads FQGNSA. CDR3 in DNA: TGTGCCAGCAGCTTAGGACCGGGACAGGGGGCAGATACGCAGTATTTT. Translating gives CASSLGPGQGADTQYF.

This sequence joins TRBV19 and TRBJ2-1, with D possibly matching TRBD2 (6 bases). The CDR3 has 12 residues. The germline V gene encodes CDR1 LNHDA and CDR2 SQIVND (reference sequence). With 3 bases removed from V and 6 bases from J, the gap between germline ends came to 6 bases. The CDR3 reads CASSMGLNEQFF. In DNA form, the CDR3 reads TGTGCCAGTAGTATGGGACTCAATGAGCAGTTCTTC.

This sequence joins TRBV9 and TRBJ1-1, with D possibly TRBD1 on 6 matching bases. Trimming shortened V by 3 bases and J by 0 bases, and 9 bases separated the two germline ends. This CDR3 is built from 14 residues. Germline V gene lookup returns CDR1 SGDLS and CDR2 YYNGEE. The DNA for the CDR3 is TGTGCCAGCAGCGCGGGACACATGAACACTGAAGCTTTCTTT. Its translation is CASSAGHMNTEAFF.

This chain uses TRBV29-1 with TRBJ2-1, with 7 nucleotides matching TRBD1. The J segment lost 7 bases and the V segment lost 6 bases, leaving 0 bases of the junction unmatched. There are 10 residues in the CDR3. Germline CDR1 reads SQVTM; CDR2 reads ANQGSEA. This CDR3 is CSVTGNEQFF. The CDR3 region has the DNA TGCAGCGTGACAGGGAATGAGCAGTTCTTC.

V gene TRBV5-1 combines with J gene TRBJ2-7; the D gene is possibly TRBD1 (6 bases). Trimming removed 3 bases from V and 7 bases from J, with 11 bases in between. Germline V gene sequence: CDR1 SGHRS, CDR2 YFSETQ. The CDR3 has 12 residues. The CDR3 DNA is TGCGCCAGCAGCTCCCAACAGGGTGAGCAGTACTTC. Protein: CASSSQQGEQYF.

The chain employs TRBV5-6 and TRBJ1-5; 7 nucleotides align to TRBD1. CDR3 length: 15 residues. Trimming took 4 bases from V and 2 from J; bases not matched to a gene: 6. Germline V CDR1 and CDR2: SGHDT, YYEEEE. Written as DNA, the CDR3 is TGTGCCAGCAGCCGGACAGGCTCGGGCAATCAGCCCCAGCATTTT. Encoded protein: CASSRTGSGNQPQHF. Based on the CDR3 plus reference TRBV5-6 and TRBJ1-5, the full variable domain is DAGVTQSPTHLIKTRGQQVTLRCSPKSGHDTVSWYQQALGQGPQFIFQYYEEEERQRGNFPDRFSGHQFPNYSSELNVNALLLGDSALYLCASSRTGSGNQPQHFGDGTRLSIL.

Comment on this clone: The sample contains more than one DNA sequence encoding this CDR3. The V call is TRBV5-6, the J call TRBJ2-7; unclear D gene. The germline V and J ends were trimmed by 4 bases and 0 bases, with 2 bases remaining between them. Germline V gene data show CDR1 as SGHDT and CDR2 as YYEEEE. The length of the CDR3 is 11 residues. The CDR3 coding sequence is TGTGCCAGCAGCAGCTCCTACGAGCAGTACTTC. This codes for CASSSSYEQYF.

The chain is built from TRBV6-4 and TRBJ1-6; D unclear. Germline-derived CDR1 and CDR2 are MRHNA and SNTAGT. V lost 3 bases and J lost 7, with 1 base in between. The CDR3 has 11 amino acids. This chain's CDR3 is CASSENSPLHF. DNA for the CDR3: TGTGCCAGCAGTGAAAATTCACCCCTCCACTTT.

The V and J genes are TRBV5-1 and TRBJ1-2, with TRBD1 identical over 8 bases. The ends lost 2 bases at V and 4 bases at J; junction bases unmatched: 1. The CDR3 covers 13 residues. Germline V gene data show CDR1 as SGHRS and CDR2 as YFSETQ. CDR3 sequence (DNA): TGCGCCAGCAGCTTTACAGGGGGCTATGGCTACACCTTC. It codes for CASSFTGGYGYTF.

In the case of this clone: Within the sample, other DNA sequences also encode this same CDR3. V gene TRBV7-2 combines with J gene TRBJ2-1; D is unresolved. V lost 3 bases and J 0 bases, leaving 3 bases between the germline ends. Germline values: CDR1 SGHTA, CDR2 FQGNSA. The CDR3 covers 13 residues. DNA for the CDR3: TGTGCCAGCAGCTTGGACTCCTACAATGAGCAGTTCTTC. This encodes CASSLDSYNEQFF.

The table lists this clone with a few counts. The chain combines TRBV6-5 with TRBJ1-5; 9 nucleotides agree with TRBD1. After removal of 0 bases from V and 4 bases from J, the junction contained 1 base not matched to a gene. Germline CDR1 is MNHEY and CDR2 is SVGAGI. The length of the CDR3 is 15 residues. The CDR3 is CASSYSGQGNQPQHF. The CDR3 nucleotides read TGTGCCAGCAGTTACTCCGGACAGGGGAATCAGCCCCAGCATTTT.

The chain employs TRBV7-9 and TRBJ1-1; TRBD1 matches at 8 bases. Germline-derived CDR1 and CDR2 are SEHNR and FQNEAQ (reference sequence). J gave up 4 bases and V 4 bases, and 2 bases lay outside the gene matches. The CDR3 consists of 13 residues. For the CDR3, the DNA is TGTGCCAGCAGCTCAGGGGGCGCCACTGAAGCTTTCTTT. Its translation: CASSSGGATEAFF.

For this clone: The sample holds other DNA sequences that translate to the same CDR3. This chain links TRBV5-1 with TRBJ2-1; D ambiguous. Germline V gene lookup returns CDR1 SGHRS and CDR2 YFSETQ. With 0 bases removed from V and 6 bases from J, the gap between germline ends came to 4 bases. The CDR3 contains 12 residues. The CDR3 bases are TGCGCCAGCAGCTTGGCTGGCAATGAGCAGTTCTTC. Amino acids: CASSLAGNEQFF. Combining the CDR3 with reference TRBV5-1 and TRBJ2-1 gives the whole variable domain KAGVTQTPRYLIKTRGQQVTLSCSPISGHRSVSWYQQTPGQGLQFLFEYFSETQRNKGNFPGRFSGRQFSNSRSEMNVSTLELGDSALYLCASSLAGNEQFFGPGTRLTVL.

V gene TRBV21-1 combines with J gene TRBJ1-5. TRBV21-1 is annotated as a pseudogene. The CDR3 contains 15 residues. The CDR3 nucleotides read TGTGCCAGCAGTTGGGGGTCCTATAGCAATCAGCCCCAGCATTTT. This sequence encodes CASSWGSYSNQPQHF.

Written as DNA, the CDR3 is TGTGCCAGTAGTATGGACAACTACGAGCAGTACTTC. Translation gives CASSMDNYEQYF. This chain connects TRBV19 to TRBJ2-7; tentatively, D is TRBD1 (5 bases). The germline CDR1 and CDR2 sequences are LNHDA and SQIVND (reference sequence). The CDR3 totals 12 residues. V was clipped by 3 bases and J by 3 bases, with 6 bases between them.

This clone appeared a single time. The V and J genes are TRBV4-3 and TRBJ1-2; D is uncertain. Germline-derived CDR1 and CDR2 are LGHNA and YSLEER. The CDR3 consists of 15 residues. Trimming pared 1 base from V and 0 bases from J, leaving 9 bases between. This chain's CDR3 is CASSQGREANYGYTF. DNA of the CDR3: TGCGCCAGCAGCCAAGGACGCGAAGCTAACTATGGCTACACCTTC.

The J gene is TRBJ1-6, the V gene TRBV23-1; no clear D. TRBV23-1 is an ORF, with its function uncertain. The CDR3 is made up of 11 amino acids. V lost 4 bases and J 9 bases, leaving 4 bases between the germline ends. CDR3: CASSRVSPLHF. CDR3 nucleotide sequence: TGCGCCAGCAGTCGGGTTTCACCCCTCCACTTT.

Of note for this clone: At the DNA level, this CDR3 is encoded by other sequences in the same sample as well. The chain links TRBV30 to TRBJ2-7; 7 bases fit TRBD1. V was pared by 1 base and J by 0 bases, with 0 bases of the junction left unmatched. The CDR3 runs to 13 residues. Germline loops: CDR1 GTSNPN, CDR2 SVGIG (reference sequence). The CDR3 sequence is CAWSAGGSYEQYF. The DNA for the CDR3 is TGTGCCTGGAGTGCAGGGGGCTCCTACGAGCAGTACTTC.

This sequence joins TRBV19 and TRBJ2-7; 7 bases line up with TRBD1. This CDR3 spans 13 amino acids. Germline V gene sequence: CDR1 LNHDA, CDR2 SQIVND (reference sequence). Trimming at V came to 2 bases and at J to 4 bases, leaving 2 bases not matched to a gene. CDR3 region: CASSIKTGYEQYF. CDR3 sequence (DNA): TGTGCCAGTAGTATAAAGACAGGGTACGAGCAGTACTTC.

The chain couples TRBV27 to TRBJ1-6; 8 bases align to TRBD1. CDR1 is MNHEY and CDR2 is SMNVEV in the germline V gene (reference sequence). The J segment lost 9 bases and the V segment lost 2 bases, leaving 0 bases of the junction unmatched. The CDR3 runs 13 residues. This chain's CDR3 is CASSLQGASPLHF. The CDR3 region has the DNA TGTGCCAGCAGTTTACAGGGGGCTTCACCCCTCCACTTT.

The chain has TRBV27 and TRBJ1-4; TRBD1 matches 8 bases. The trim removed 5 bases at V and 9 bases at J, leaving 11 bases unmatched. Germline V CDR1 and CDR2: MNHEY, SMNVEV (reference sequence). The CDR3 runs to 15 residues. CDR3 DNA: TGTGCCAGCAGTCCGACCGGGACAGGCCGAAAAAAACTGTTTTTT. Protein product: CASSPTGTGRKKLFF.

This clone was found once. The chain carries TRBV11-3 and TRBJ1-1; D is ambiguous. Trimming took 2 bases from V and 9 from J, leaving 1 base between them. The CDR3 covers 9 residues. Germline lookup yields CDR1 SGHNT and CDR2 YENEEA. The CDR3: CASSLKAFF. The DNA of the CDR3 is TGTGCCAGCAGCTTAAAAGCTTTCTTT.

J is TRBJ2-1 and V is TRBV9; the D gene could be TRBD1 or TRBD2 (5 bases each). From germline, CDR1 is SGDLS and CDR2 YYNGEE. The CDR3 runs to 15 residues. Deletions cut 3 bases from V and 0 bases from J, with 10 bases between. The CDR3 spells CASSDSGSSYNEQFF. The CDR3 DNA reads as TGTGCCAGCAGCGATTCAGGGAGCTCCTACAATGAGCAGTTCTTC. The variable domain in full, completed from reference TRBV9 and TRBJ2-1, reads DSGVTQTPKHLITATGQRVTLRCSPRSGDLSVYWYQQSLDQGLQFLIQYYNGEERAKGNILERFSAQQFPDLHSELNLSSLELGDSALYFCASSDSGSSYNEQFFGPGTRLTVL.

V and J are TRBV5-1 and TRBJ1-1, with 11 bases aligning to TRBD1. V was pared by 3 bases and J by 4 bases, with 2 bases of the junction left unmatched. The CDR3 loop spans 14 amino acids. CDR1 SGHRS and CDR2 YFSETQ come from the germline V gene. CDR3 sequence reads: CASSWTGGGTEAFF. CDR3 DNA sequence: TGCGCCAGCAGCTGGACAGGGGGCGGCACTGAAGCTTTCTTT. Variable domain in full (rest from reference TRBV5-1 and TRBJ1-1): KAGVTQTPRYLIKTRGQQVTLSCSPISGHRSVSWYQQTPGQGLQFLFEYFSETQRNKGNFPGRFSGRQFSNSRSEMNVSTLELGDSALYLCASSWTGGGTEAFFGQGTRLTVV.

The CDR3 is CASSLAGETQYF. The CDR3 DNA follows: TGTGCCAGCAGCTTAGCGGGGGAGACCCAGTACTTC. The chain is built from TRBV7-2 and TRBJ2-5; D not resolved. Germline values: CDR1 SGHTA, CDR2 FQGNSA. The CDR3 is 12 amino acids. V was trimmed by 0 bases and J by 5 bases, leaving 4 bases between them.

V and J are TRBV6-5 and TRBJ2-3; 11 bases match TRBD2. The V gene end was trimmed by 2 bases and the J gene end by 2 bases; junction bases not matched to a gene: 3. CDR1 is MNHEY, CDR2 SVGAGI, per germline. The CDR3 totals 16 residues. As DNA, the CDR3 is TGTGCCAGCAGTTACGCTAGCGGGGGGCTCACAGATACGCAGTATTTT. It yields the protein CASSYASGGLTDTQYF.